These 23 T cell receptor beta chains came from one sample sequenced in a study of shared clonotypes between healthy human individuals. TCRdb keeps only in-frame clones here, not all; method: immunoSEQ multiplex PCR. Of 2 million or so clones in the sample, around 95% were seen once. The sample comprised naive CD4+ T cells sorted from blood. Subset of the sample: CD45RA+ positively selected. These receptor sequences come from a man aged 18 to 29 in good health.

Concerning this clone itself: The same CDR3 arises from other DNA sequences in this sample as well. The rearrangement joins TRBV29-1 to TRBJ1-5; the D is unclear. This CDR3 spans 13 amino acids. Germline values: CDR1 SQVTM, CDR2 ANQGSEA. Trimming left V 4 bases short and J 0 bases short, with 7 bases between. The CDR3 region has the DNA TGCAGCGTTGGACCGGATAGCAATCAGCCCCAGCATTTT. It codes for CSVGPDSNQPQHF. Complete variable domain (other parts from reference TRBV29-1 and TRBJ1-5): SAVISQKPSRDICQRGTSLTIQCQVDSQVTMMFWYRQQPGQSLTLIATANQGSEATYESGFVIDKFPISRPNLTFSTLTVSNMSPEDSSIYLCSVGPDSNQPQHFGDGTRLSIL.

The V gene is TRBV21-1, the J gene TRBJ1-4. TRBV21-1 is a documented pseudogene. There are 17 residues in the CDR3. The CDR3 DNA reads TGTGCCAGCAGCATCGGGCAGGGAGTTACAACTAATGAAAAACTGTTTTTT. It codes for CASSIGQGVTTNEKLFF.

The gene calls are TRBV30 and TRBJ1-1; 7 bases match TRBD1. V gave up 2 bases and J gave up 3 bases; unmatched junction bases: 6. The CDR3 is 14 residues long. CDR1 and CDR2 (germline): GTSNPN, SVGIG (reference sequence). The CDR3 nucleotides read TGTGCCTGGAGTTCTCAGACAGGGTACACTGAAGCTTTCTTT. The encoded protein is CAWSSQTGYTEAFF. Looking up the rest from reference TRBV30 and TRBJ1-1 gives the full variable domain: SQTIHQWPATLVQPVGSPLSLECTVEGTSNPNLYWYRQAAGRGLQLLFYSVGIGQISSEVPQNLSASRPQDRQFILSSKKLLLSDSGFYLCAWSSQTGYTEAFFGQGTRLTVV.

As to this clone: At the DNA level, this CDR3 is encoded by other sequences in the same sample as well. The V and J genes are TRBV28 and TRBJ2-2, with D uncertain. The CDR3 runs 12 residues. Per germline, CDR1 MDHEN and CDR2 SYDVKM. Deletions cut 4 bases from V and 5 bases from J, with 5 bases between. DNA for the CDR3: TGTGCCAGCAGTTCCTCGACCGGGGAGCTGTTTTTT. This encodes CASSSSTGELFF.

Points on this clone: Other DNA sequences in this specimen translate into the identical CDR3. The V call is TRBV30, the J call TRBJ1-6; D is perhaps TRBD1 (5 bases). The CDR3 loop spans 13 amino acids. From germline, CDR1 is GTSNPN and CDR2 SVGIG (reference sequence). Deletions cut 0 bases from V and 8 bases from J, with 8 bases between. The CDR3 DNA is TGTGCCTGGAGTGTAAGGGGCGATTCACCCCTCCACTTT. As protein: CAWSVRGDSPLHF.

Concerning this clone itself: The same CDR3 can be traced to other DNA sequences in this sample. V is TRBV5-1 and J is TRBJ2-3; TRBD1 matches 9 bases. Germline trimming cut 0 bases from V and 0 bases from J; bases unmatched to any gene: 2. Germline CDR1 is SGHRS and CDR2 is YFSETQ. The CDR3 is 16 residues long. CDR3 loop: CASSLGTGASTDTQYF. CDR3 nucleotides: TGCGCCAGCAGCTTGGGGACAGGGGCTAGCACAGATACGCAGTATTTT.

The V and J genes are TRBV30 and TRBJ2-7; perhaps TRBD1 as D (5 bases). CDR3 length: 13 residues. Germline lookup yields CDR1 GTSNPN and CDR2 SVGIG (reference sequence). V was clipped by 2 bases and J by 0 bases, with 8 bases between them. CDR3 sequence reads: CAWSLGDSYEQYF. The DNA for the CDR3 is TGTGCCTGGAGTTTAGGGGACTCCTACGAGCAGTACTTC.

The chain combines TRBV6-6 with TRBJ1-5; D gene unclear. Germline V gene data show CDR1 as MNHNY and CDR2 as SVGAGI (reference sequence). The V end lost 2 bases, the J end lost 9 bases, and 14 bases lay between the germline ends. This CDR3 region has 14 residues. The CDR3 loop is CASSYGDLSRPQHF. CDR3 bases: TGTGCCAGCAGTTACGGGGATTTGTCTCGGCCCCAGCATTTT.

This clone appeared a single time. The rearrangement links TRBV4-1 to TRBJ1-1, with D possibly TRBD1 on 6 matching bases. V shed 3 bases and J shed 5 bases, with 16 bases lying between them. CDR1 is MGHRA and CDR2 is YSYEKL in the germline V gene. The CDR3 contains 15 residues. CDR3 coding DNA: TGCGCCAGCAGCCACCAAGGGGGTGAGGTGACTGAAGCTTTCTTT. This translates into CASSHQGGEVTEAFF.

On this clone: This CDR3 is also generated by other DNA sequences in the sample. J is TRBJ2-7 and V is TRBV2, with TRBD2 matching 11 bases. This CDR3 has 14 residues. Unmatched junction bases numbered 2, after V lost 6 bases and J lost 1 base. CDR1 is SNHLY and CDR2 is FYNNEI in the germline V gene. The CDR3 region is CASRLAGGSYEQYF. The CDR3 DNA follows: TGTGCCAGCAGGTTAGCGGGAGGGTCCTACGAGCAGTACTTC.

V usage is TRBV19 and J usage is TRBJ2-5; D is unresolved. Deletions cut 2 bases from V and 2 bases from J, with 6 bases between. This CDR3 is 13 amino acids long. The V gene's germline CDR1 is LNHDA and CDR2 SQIVND (reference sequence). The CDR3 DNA sequence: TGTGCCAGTAGTATAAATCCGCAAGAGACCCAGTACTTC. It translates to CASSINPQETQYF.

This clone was recorded only once. V is TRBV6-5 and J is TRBJ1-1; 7 nucleotides line up with TRBD1. Germline CDR1 and CDR2: MNHEY and SVGAGI. J gave up 7 bases and V 6 bases, and 5 bases lay outside the gene matches. The CDR3 spans 12 residues. The CDR3 region is CASRRDRLEAFF. DNA of the CDR3: TGTGCCAGCAGGAGGGACAGACTTGAAGCTTTCTTT.

This clone appeared a single time. The chain's CDR3 is CASSLTGLTNTEAFF. The CDR3 DNA is TGCGCCAGCAGCTTGACGGGACTCACGAACACTGAAGCTTTCTTT. The rearrangement links TRBV5-1 to TRBJ1-1; tentative D call: TRBD1 (5 bases). The CDR3 totals 15 residues. Germline V gene lookup returns CDR1 SGHRS and CDR2 YFSETQ. Trimming shortened V by 1 base and J by 1 base, and 11 bases separated the two germline ends.

The J gene is TRBJ1-2, the V gene TRBV28; 9 bases are shared with TRBD1. V lost 5 bases and J lost 5; bases outside the gene matches: 9. The germline CDR1 and CDR2 sequences are MDHEN and SYDVKM. CDR3 length equals 15 residues. The CDR3 loop is CASSNRDRVGYGYTF. CDR3 coding DNA: TGTGCCAGCAGTAACCGGGACAGGGTGGGATATGGCTACACCTTC.

The rearrangement links TRBV6-5 to TRBJ2-1, with 9 bases fitting TRBD1. The germline V gene encodes CDR1 MNHEY and CDR2 SVGAGI. The CDR3 contains 14 residues. V shed 5 bases and J 2 bases; nucleotides not matched to a gene: 1. The CDR3 region is CASSRQGAYNEQFF. DNA for the CDR3: TGTGCCAGCAGTCGACAGGGGGCCTACAATGAGCAGTTCTTC.

This clone has only one observation. The chain joins TRBV10-3 to TRBJ2-3, with D possibly TRBD1 on 6 matching bases. Per the germline V gene, CDR1 is ENHRY and CDR2 is SYGVKD. CDR3 size: 13 residues. V was shortened by 10 bases and J by 5 bases, with 16 bases between the two germline ends. CDR3 region: CATYRAPGDTQYF. Here the CDR3 DNA reads TGTGCCACCTACAGGGCCCCGGGAGATACGCAGTATTTT.

The chain links TRBV10-3 to TRBJ2-2; 7 bases are a match to TRBD2. The junction had 5 bases not matched to a gene; V was cut back by 8 bases and J by 2 bases. The CDR3 sequence is 14 residues long. Germline CDR1 ENHRY, CDR2 SYGVKD. The CDR3 protein is CAIASGDNTGELFF. CDR3 coding DNA: TGTGCCATCGCTAGCGGAGACAACACCGGGGAGCTGTTTTTT.

V is TRBV9 and J is TRBJ2-7; D gene unclear. CDR3 length: 14 residues. The ends were cut back, 0 bases at V and 2 bases at J, with 9 bases in the middle. Germline CDR1 SGDLS, CDR2 YYNGEE. CDR3 protein: CASSVGPTAYEQYF. The CDR3 coding sequence is TGTGCCAGCAGCGTAGGTCCGACGGCCTACGAGCAGTACTTC.

V and J are TRBV6-6 and TRBJ2-2; D possibly uses TRBD1 or TRBD2 (5 bases each). V was trimmed by 2 bases and J by 1 base, leaving 11 bases between them. The germline CDR1 and CDR2 sequences are MNHNY and SVGAGI (reference sequence). The CDR3 sequence is 16 residues long. CDR3 residues: CASSYGTVRNTGELFF. CDR3 bases: TGTGCCAGCAGTTACGGGACGGTTAGGAACACCGGGGAGCTGTTTTTT.

V usage is TRBV4-1 and J usage is TRBJ1-5, with D unresolved. The CDR3 has 14 residues. The ends were cut back, 4 bases at V and 4 bases at J, with 11 bases in the middle. Germline assignment: CDR1 MGHRA and CDR2 YSYEKL. Written as DNA, the CDR3 is TGCGCCAGCAGCCTAAGGAGGGATAATCAGCCCCAGCATTTT. It is translated as CASSLRRDNQPQHF.

The chain couples TRBV5-6 to TRBJ2-7; maybe TRBD2 (5 bases). V lost 6 bases and J lost 2, with 15 bases in between. The germline CDR1 and CDR2 sequences are SGHDT and YYEEEE. The CDR3 totals 14 residues. CDR3 region: CASTLGIGTYEQYF. For the CDR3, the DNA is TGTGCCAGCACGCTCGGGATCGGCACCTACGAGCAGTACTTC.

J is TRBJ2-7 and V is TRBV10-3, with TRBD2 identical over 11 bases. V shed 2 bases, J shed 3 bases, and the junction held 9 bases outside the gene matches. The CDR3 is made up of 17 amino acids. Germline V gene sequence: CDR1 ENHRY, CDR2 SYGVKD. The CDR3 sequence is CAISETRGTSGRYEQYF. CDR3 nucleotides: TGTGCCATCAGTGAGACCCGGGGGACTAGCGGCCGCTACGAGCAGTACTTC.

The V gene is TRBV1, the J gene TRBJ2-7; the table assigns TRBD1, which was not confirmed against the DNA. TRBV1 is tagged as a pseudogene. The CDR3 is 20 residues long. This chain's CDR3 is CTSSQLNPGTDSSPVYEQYF. CDR3 nucleotides: TGCACCAGCAGCCAATTAAACCCCGGGACAGATAGTTCCCCGGTCTACGAGCAGTACTTC.